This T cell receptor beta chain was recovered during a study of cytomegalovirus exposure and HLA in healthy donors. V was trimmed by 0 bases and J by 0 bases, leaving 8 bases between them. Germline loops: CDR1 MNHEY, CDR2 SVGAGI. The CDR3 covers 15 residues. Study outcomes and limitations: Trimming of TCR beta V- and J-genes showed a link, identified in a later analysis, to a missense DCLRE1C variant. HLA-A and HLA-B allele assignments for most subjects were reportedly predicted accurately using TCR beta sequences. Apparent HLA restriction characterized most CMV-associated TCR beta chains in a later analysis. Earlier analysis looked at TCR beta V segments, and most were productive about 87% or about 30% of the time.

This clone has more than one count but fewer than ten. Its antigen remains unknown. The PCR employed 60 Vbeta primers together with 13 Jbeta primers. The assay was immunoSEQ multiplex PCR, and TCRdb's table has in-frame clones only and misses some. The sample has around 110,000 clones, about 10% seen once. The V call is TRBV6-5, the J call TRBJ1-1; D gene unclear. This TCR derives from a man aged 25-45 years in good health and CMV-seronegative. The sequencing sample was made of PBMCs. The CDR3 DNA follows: TGTGCCAGCAGTTACTCGCGGGAAATGAACACTGAAGCTTTCTTT. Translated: CASSYSREMNTEAFF.